Below, 10 T cell receptor beta chains from the same sample are listed, as sequenced in a study of radiotherapy plus CTLA-4 blockade in lung cancer. The repertoire was sequenced with immunoSEQ multiplex PCR; TCRdb's copy has only in-frame clones and lacks some. The data hold 110,000 or so clones, with about 83% observed a single time. This material consisted of peripheral blood, taken from a patient treated with radiotherapy plus ipilimumab. These receptor sequences come from a human donor with non-small cell lung cancer who had a partial response to radiotherapy plus ipilimumab.

The chain joins TRBV9 to TRBJ1-1; 7 nucleotides agree with TRBD1. The V segment lost 3 bases and the J segment 5 bases; nucleotides outside the gene matches: 7. Per germline, CDR1 SGDLS and CDR2 YYNGEE. The CDR3 is made up of 14 amino acids. CDR3 bases: TGTGCCAGCAGCGGACAGGGTCCGATAACTGAAGCTTTCTTT. This encodes CASSGQGPITEAFF.

The chain recombines TRBV12-2 with TRBJ2-3; TRBD1 is the table's D call and was not checked against the DNA. TRBV12-2 is labeled a pseudogene. This CDR3 has 20 amino acids. CDR3 sequence reads: CASRLANPPTGTGRTYTQYF. CDR3 DNA sequence: TGTGCAAGTCGCTTAGCGAATCCCCCAACCGGGACAGGCCGGACTTATACGCAGTATTTT.

This chain connects TRBV5-1 to TRBJ2-7, with D tentatively TRBD1 (6 bases). Trimming took 5 bases from V and 3 from J, leaving 15 bases between them. Germline values: CDR1 SGHRS, CDR2 YFSETQ. This CDR3 region has 14 residues. CDR3 DNA sequence: TGCGCCAGCAGTCCGGGACACACCTTCTACGAGCAGTACTTC. Protein sequence: CASSPGHTFYEQYF.

The V gene is TRBV5-1, the J gene TRBJ2-5; TRBD1 matches 7 bases. The CDR3 extends over 13 amino acids. J gave up 5 bases and V 3 bases, and 4 bases lay outside the gene matches. CDR1 and CDR2 (germline): SGHRS, YFSETQ. DNA for the CDR3: TGCGCCAGCAGCTCGGGACAGAGGGAGACCCAGTACTTC. Protein sequence: CASSSGQRETQYF. The whole variable domain, remainder taken from reference TRBV5-1 and TRBJ2-5, is KAGVTQTPRYLIKTRGQQVTLSCSPISGHRSVSWYQQTPGQGLQFLFEYFSETQRNKGNFPGRFSGRQFSNSRSEMNVSTLELGDSALYLCASSSGQRETQYFGPGTRLLVL.

The J gene is TRBJ2-2, the V gene TRBV4-2; 7 nucleotides match TRBD1. V lost 3 bases and J lost 4; bases outside the gene matches: 5. Germline CDR1 reads LGHNA; CDR2 reads YNFKEQ. This CDR3 region has 15 residues. CDR3 protein: CASSHPGTVTGELFF. The DNA for the CDR3 is TGTGCCAGCAGCCACCCCGGGACAGTCACCGGGGAGCTGTTTTTT.

The chain employs TRBV7-2 and TRBJ2-1, with a weak D call TRBD2 (7 bases). V was pared by 1 base and J by 3 bases, with 10 bases between. CDR1 is SGHTA, CDR2 FQGNSA, per germline. The CDR3 has 15 residues. CDR3 DNA: TGTGCCAGCAGCTTAGGGGGGGGCAACTACAATGAGCAGTTCTTC. Protein: CASSLGGGNYNEQFF. The full variable domain, its missing parts supplied by reference TRBV7-2 and TRBJ2-1, is GAGVSQSPSNKVTEKGKDVELRCDPISGHTALYWYRQSLGQGLEFLIYFQGNSAPDKSGLPSDRFSAERTGGSVSTLTIQRTQQEDSAVYLCASSLGGGNYNEQFFGPGTRLTVL.

The chain links TRBV5-1 to TRBJ2-7, with a weak D call TRBD1 (6 bases). V gave up 3 bases and J gave up 7 bases, with 14 bases separating them. Germline V gives CDR1 SGHRS, CDR2 YFSETQ. The CDR3 is made up of 13 amino acids. CDR3 sequence: CASSYGQRSEQYF. The CDR3 DNA reads as TGCGCCAGCAGCTACGGACAGCGCTCGGAGCAGTACTTC.

The chain joins TRBV2 to TRBJ1-2; 8 nucleotides line up with TRBD1. The V gene end was trimmed by 4 bases and the J gene end by 13 bases; junction bases not matched to a gene: 8. CDR3 length: 12 residues. CDR1 and CDR2 (germline): SNHLY, FYNNEI. DNA of the CDR3: TGTGCCAGCAGTGTCACCCAGGGGGCTTCCACCTTC. As protein: CASSVTQGASTF.

V and J are TRBV30 and TRBJ1-2, with D hard to call. Trimming removed 5 bases from V and 5 bases from J, with 9 bases in between. The germline V gene has CDR1 GTSNPN and CDR2 SVGIG (reference sequence). The CDR3 sequence is 11 residues long. In DNA, the CDR3 is TGTGCCTGGGAGTCCCGTTATGGCTACACCTTC. It is translated as CAWESRYGYTF.

The CDR3 nucleotides are TGTGCCAGCTCACCAACCGGGACACCGCATCAGCCCCAGCATTTT. It codes for CASSPTGTPHQPQHF. This rearrangement joins TRBV18 to TRBJ1-5; D possibly corresponds to TRBD1 (6 bases). This CDR3 comprises 15 residues. V was trimmed by 2 bases and J by 5 bases, leaving 13 bases between them. CDR1 is KGHSH, CDR2 LQKENI, per germline.